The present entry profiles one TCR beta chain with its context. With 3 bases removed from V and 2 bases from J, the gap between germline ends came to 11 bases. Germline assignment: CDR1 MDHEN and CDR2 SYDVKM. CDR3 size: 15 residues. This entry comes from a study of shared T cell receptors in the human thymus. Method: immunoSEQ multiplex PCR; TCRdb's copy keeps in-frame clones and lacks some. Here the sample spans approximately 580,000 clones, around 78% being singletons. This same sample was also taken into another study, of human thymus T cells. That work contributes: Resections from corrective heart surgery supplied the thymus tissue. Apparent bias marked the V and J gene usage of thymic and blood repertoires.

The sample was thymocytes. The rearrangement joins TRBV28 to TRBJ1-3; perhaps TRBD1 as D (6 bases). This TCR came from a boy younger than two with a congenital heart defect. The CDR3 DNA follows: TGTGCCAGCAGTTTCTATGGGACAACTGGAAACACCATATATTTT. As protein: CASSFYGTTGNTIYF.